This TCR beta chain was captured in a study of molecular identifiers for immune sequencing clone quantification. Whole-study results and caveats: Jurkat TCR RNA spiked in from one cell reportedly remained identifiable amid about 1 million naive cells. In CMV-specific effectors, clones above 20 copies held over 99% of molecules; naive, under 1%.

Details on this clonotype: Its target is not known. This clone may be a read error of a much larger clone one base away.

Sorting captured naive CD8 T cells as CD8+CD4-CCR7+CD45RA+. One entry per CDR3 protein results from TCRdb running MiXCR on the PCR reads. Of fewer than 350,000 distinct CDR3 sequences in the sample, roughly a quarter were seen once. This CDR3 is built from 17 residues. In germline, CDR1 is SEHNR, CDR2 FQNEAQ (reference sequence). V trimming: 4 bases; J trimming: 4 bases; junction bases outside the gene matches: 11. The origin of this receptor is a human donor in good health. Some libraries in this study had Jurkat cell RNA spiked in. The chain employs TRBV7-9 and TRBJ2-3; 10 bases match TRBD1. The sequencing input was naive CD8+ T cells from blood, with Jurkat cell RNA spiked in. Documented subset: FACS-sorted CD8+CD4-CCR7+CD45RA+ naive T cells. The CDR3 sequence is CASSSTQTGGIADTQYF. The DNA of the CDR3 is TGTGCCAGCAGCTCAACCCAGACAGGGGGCATCGCAGATACGCAGTATTTT.